This T cell receptor beta chain came from a study of glioma-infiltrating T cells. Study-level information: Low-grade gliomas were grade II; glioblastomas were grade IV at initial diagnosis. Presurgical dexamethasone in glioma patients lasted six or fewer days.

The iRepertoire nested amplicon-rescue multiplex PCR amplified TCR alpha and beta CDR3s from RNA. MiXCR, applied by TCRdb to the multiplex PCR reads, yields one record per CDR3 protein. The sample records more than 300,000 distinct CDR3 sequences, 41% being singletons. CDR3 size: 15 residues. Trimming removed 0 bases at V and 4 bases at J, with 15 bases between. The germline gives CDR1 DFQATT, CDR2 SNEGSKA (reference sequence). V gene TRBV20-1 combines with J gene TRBJ2-5; D could derive from TRBD1 or TRBD2 (6 bases each). Material: glioma tissue, nonneoplastic brain tissue, or PBMCs (not recorded which). The source of this sequence is a human donor with low-grade glioma or glioblastoma, undergoing nonglioma brain surgery, or in good health (not recorded which). The CDR3 coding sequence is TGCAGTGCTAGAGATAGTGGAAAGGGGGGAGAGACCCAGTACTTC. Its translation: CSARDSGKGGETQYF.